This T cell receptor beta chain was recorded in a study of T cells after somatic rescue of genetic block. The table came from immunoSEQ multiplex PCR; TCRdb's copy has only in-frame clones and leaves some out. This table holds tens of thousands of clones, approximately 90% found once. Germline CDR1 and CDR2: SGHRS and YFSETQ. The CDR3 extends over 19 amino acids. Losses at the gene ends were 4 bases for V and 4 bases for J; bases not matched to a gene: 15. The TCR comes from a woman between 18 and 30 years old. The sequenced material came from peripheral blood mononuclear cells (PBMCs). V gene TRBV5-1 combines with J gene TRBJ2-1, with TRBD2 identical over 12 bases. CDR3 amino acids: CASSPWGPGTSGSYNEQFF. CDR3 nucleotide sequence: TGCGCCAGCAGCCCGTGGGGTCCCGGGACTAGCGGGTCTTACAATGAGCAGTTCTTC.